The sample holds many counts of the clone carrying this T cell receptor (beta chain). The antigen is undetermined. The CDR3 extends over 16 amino acids. V dropped 0 bases and J dropped 0 bases, with 10 bases sitting between them. Germline V CDR1 and CDR2: SGHRS, YFSETQ. The data were taken from a study of molecular identifiers for immune sequencing clone quantification. At the level of the study: Naive CD8 cell RNA, from 20,000 or 100,000 cells, was split five ways in replicates, with four sequenced. Findings and limits, study-wide: Clones with over 20 RNA copies captured over 99% of effector molecules but under 1% of naive ones.

In TCRdb, the PCR reads were re-called with MiXCR into one record per CDR3 protein. Of 80,000 to 100,000 distinct CDR3 sequences in the sample, roughly 26% were seen once. The origin of this receptor is a human donor in good health. Some libraries in this study had Jurkat cell RNA spiked in. Material: naive CD8+ T cells from blood, with Jurkat cell RNA spiked in. Subset of the sample: FACS-sorted CD8+CD4-CCR7+CD45RA+ naive T cells. The gene calls are TRBV5-1 and TRBJ2-1; D not certain. The CDR3 nucleotides read TGCGCCAGCAGCTTGGAGCCGGACCCCTCCTACAATGAGCAGTTCTTC. This codes for CASSLEPDPSYNEQFF.